What follows describes a single TCR beta chain. This clone was detected once. Its antigen is not yet known. The record has no base qualities; no much larger clone is one base away. This entry belongs to a study of cytomegalovirus exposure and HLA in healthy donors (dated by TCRdb to about 2017). Background for the entire study: According to an earlier analysis of a few hundred of the donors, about 190 million T cells yielded 117 million unique TCR beta sequences and around 300 Gb of sequence data. The study combined high-throughput TCR immunosequencing, statistical association of individual TCRs with disease status, and machine learning to predict cytomegalovirus infection status. Of the approximately 400 genotyped donors, 65% to 90% were placed in the genetic ancestry cluster associated with self-reported Caucasian donors. Both class I and class II loci were covered by HLA typing, at four-digit resolution. Alongside the repertoire data, information on donor age, sex, ethnicity and CMV serostatus was compiled. A later genetic analysis took genome-wide SNP genotypes for about 55% of the 666 donors and used that subset as a discovery cohort. The number of donors typed differed by locus, with about 629-630 for A, B, C, DRB1 and DQB1, roughly 520 for DQA1, 600 to 610 for DPA1, and 450 to 480 for DPB1. An earlier analysis of fewer than 750 of the donors used high-throughput TCR beta sequencing to judge whether each TCR beta V gene segment behaved as functional or pseudogenic. Because of strong linkage in the cohort, five DR-DQ haplotypes were treated as single units for association and clustering. In the later analysis, no new phenotypic data were used to find candidate immune exposures; instead, reliance was placed on TCR beta sequences and their occurrence across donors. Along with the approximately 700-subject first cohort, a separate validation cohort of roughly 110 different subjects was used. All discovery cohort repertoires had been generated on a single sequencing platform. Using immunosequencing, the study profiled T cell repertoires from 666 subjects and related those repertoires to cytomegalovirus serostatus. On average, 235,054 unique TCR beta nucleotide sequences were sequenced per donor among some 420 genotyped donors of the cohort, with about 17% of those sequences being non-productive. A later analysis re-analyzed previously published TCR beta repertoires from roughly 630 donors and added high-resolution HLA genotyping to study TCR occurrence patterns. The aim of the study was to test whether cataloging public T cell receptors could identify signatures of past pathogen exposure. An early release that covered around 590 HLA-typed donors contained about 300 gigabases of sequencing data and around 80 million unique TCR sequences.

Relative to germline, V is 7 bases shorter and J is 0 bases shorter, with 12 bases between their ends. CDR1 and CDR2, per the germline V gene, are MGHDK and SYGVNS. The CDR3 starts with the cysteine, ends with the phenylalanine, and has 15 residues. This entry keeps only the CDR3 DNA: 45 bases, framed from base 1. The library was obtained by the immunoSEQ multiplex PCR assay. The multiplex PCR relied on a mix of 60 forward primers for TCR Vbeta segments and 13 reverse primers for TCR Jbeta segments. The CDR3 region of rearranged TCR beta genes was amplified from genomic DNA with a multiplex PCR assay. The amplified TCR beta libraries were sequenced on the Illumina HiSeq System as 87-base-pair reads. The study's own analysis went as follows. In a later analysis, tens of millions of unique TCR beta chains were counted across the 500 to 850 repertoires, and some 10 million of these chains were shared by at least two donors. Raw reads were error-corrected and collapsed into unique sequences with a nearest-neighbor algorithm that merged closely related sequences to remove PCR and sequencing errors. To assign V, D and J gene segments, CDR3 sequences were aligned to IMGT reference sequences. Each retained sequence needed at least a six-nucleotide match to both a V gene segment and a J gene segment. Rearrangements were classified as productive when the CDR3 lacked stop codons and remained in frame with V and J, and all other rearrangements were classified as non-productive. Following IMGT convention, CDR3 was defined as the stretch from the second conserved V-encoded cysteine up to the conserved J-encoded phenylalanine. The earlier analysis of a few hundred of the donors excluded any sequence lacking an unambiguous match to a single V gene segment. In an earlier analysis of approximately 590 of the donors, V segments were called functional above 56.7% productive rearrangements and were called segregating when the between-donor standard deviation exceeded 5%. A statistical classification framework was built to diagnose cytomegalovirus status from the catalog of TCR beta chain sequences. In a later analysis, TCR nucleotide sequences were compared against IMGT/GENE-DB human TR gene sequences so that V and J genes could be assigned. The TCRdist pipeline was used in a later analysis to assign CDR3 sequences and most-parsimonious VDJ recombination scenarios. In a later analysis, each TCR beta chain was defined by its CDR3 amino acid sequence together with its V-gene family, and reads without a unique V-gene family were excluded. In a later analysis, 450 to 600 highly shared, low-generation-probability nucleotide sequences were removed to address suspected cross-contamination and a sequencing artifact. In a later analysis, a clonal expansion index for each public chain was calculated from normalized within-repertoire ranks of inferred template counts. A later analysis computed generation probabilities with a VDJ recombination model fitted to out-of-frame rearrangements, and checked the results against IGoR. Hypergeometric tests were used in a later analysis to score TCR-TCR, TCR-HLA and TCR-CMV co-occurrence, with a repertoire-size bias correction applied to the TCR pairs. In a later analysis, false discovery rates were estimated by permuting HLA or CMV assignments 20 times. A later analysis grouped co-occurring TCRs with DBSCAN, adding TCRdist sequence similarity when clustering within HLA-allele-positive subsets. Repertoires with fewer than 30,000 or more than 120,000 public chains were left out of co-occurrence clustering, as were roughly five repertoires with anomalous nucleotide sharing. TCRdb limited this immuneACCESS table to in-frame rearrangements with V and J called. A share of clones is missing; checked studies link under half to unresolved V genes, and the rest is unexplained. The D gene and trimming were derived from the DNA, and the V and J assignments and clone size from that table. Here the sample has 70,000 to 95,000 clones; around four fifths occur a single time. The ten largest clones capture over 9% of the sample.

The cohort comprised under 700 healthy bone marrow donors. At the time of sampling, all cohort members were nominally healthy, though unrecorded immune exposures were likely present. The donor was CMV seropositive and belonged to the group of about 290 seropositive cohort members. Every donor gave a peripheral blood sample, and the peripheral blood mononuclear cells from that sample were used for TCR beta sequencing. Genomic DNA was extracted from the blood cell samples with the Qiagen DNeasy Blood Extraction Kit. General conclusions and limits of the study: Across donors, most TCR sequences were observed very rarely, whereas some public TCRs were present in many individuals. Cytomegalovirus status was reported to be diagnosed by the classifier with high specificity and sensitivity in both the original and validation cohorts. In an earlier analysis of fewer than 700 of the donors, most TCR beta V segments appeared in productive rearrangements about 90% or about 30% of the time, broadly matching IMGT annotations. In vitro tests confirmed that a few of the cytomegalovirus-associated TCR beta chains recognize cytomegalovirus antigens. The sequencing pipeline was judged likely to have produced a cluster of highly shared sequence variants as a technical artifact. Correlated functional status among segregating V segments might be attributable to linkage disequilibrium, but an unknown experimental factor could not be ruled out. CMV serostatus was the only immune exposure information available for the cohort. A further reported finding was that TCR beta sequences accurately predicted the HLA-A and HLA-B alleles for most subjects in the first cohort. At a false discovery rate of 0.05, a later analysis linked around 15,000 TCR beta sequences to specific HLA alleles. According to a later genetic analysis, donors in an Asian-associated ancestry cluster had fewer N-insertions in productive TCRs than the approximately 610-donor mean. Several of the top co-occurrence clusters appeared to be linked to parvovirus B19, influenza, CMV and Epstein-Barr virus, according to a later analysis. According to a later analysis, most CMV-associated TCR beta chains appeared to be HLA-restricted, and the HLA associations seemed to be driven largely by CMV exposure. Because some donors lacked HLA typing at each locus, the association tests relied only on the typed subset. A later analysis found that HLA-associated TCR beta chains were more clonally expanded and had lower generation probabilities than equally common non-associated chains. Sequencing depth was assumed to be roughly uniform across donors in the presence/absence analyses, though that assumption may not hold. In a later analysis, the rate of TCR association differed among HLA loci, with DRB1 alleles having the most associated TCRs and HLA-C alleles having the fewest. In the study, some 160 TCR beta chains were listed as associated with cytomegalovirus. This cohort had only TCR beta chains sequenced, and the lack of alpha or paired-chain data limited which features could be detected. The authors suggested that the approach could potentially be extended to other disease states and immunological phenotypes. The earlier analysis of approximately 540 of the donors excluded approximately 17 rarely observed V segments, including chromosome 9 orphons, because counts were too low. An association between a missense DCLRE1C variant and V-gene and J-gene trimming of TCR beta chains was found in a later genetic analysis and replicated in an independent cohort. When HLA alleles, especially DR and DQ, strongly co-occurred, attributing TCR associations to individual alleles was difficult. Because the 87-base-pair reads could not distinguish some IMGT-functional V segments, including TRBV6-2 and TRBV6-3, those segments were excluded.

The clonotype originates from a man aged 25-45 years in good health and CMV-seropositive. What was sequenced was PBMCs. The rearrangement joined TRBV25-1 to TRBJ1-4; a tentative D call is TRBD1 (5 bases match). The DNA is as follows: TGTGCCAGCACCCGGGGGGGTGCAACTAATGAAAAACTGTTTTTT. It is translated as CASTRGGATNEKLFF.